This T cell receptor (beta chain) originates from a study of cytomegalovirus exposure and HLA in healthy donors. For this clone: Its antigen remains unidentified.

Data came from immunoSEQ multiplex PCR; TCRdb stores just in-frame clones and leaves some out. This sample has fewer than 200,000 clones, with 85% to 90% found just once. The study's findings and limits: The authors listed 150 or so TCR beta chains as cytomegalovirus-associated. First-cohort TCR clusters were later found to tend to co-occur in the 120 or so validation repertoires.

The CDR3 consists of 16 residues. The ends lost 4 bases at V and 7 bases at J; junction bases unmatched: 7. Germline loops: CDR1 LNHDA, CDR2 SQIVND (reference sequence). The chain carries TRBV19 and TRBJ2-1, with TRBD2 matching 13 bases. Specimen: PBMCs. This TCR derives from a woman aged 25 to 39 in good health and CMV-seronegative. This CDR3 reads CASSRSGLAGTNEQFF. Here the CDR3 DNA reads TGTGCCAGTAGTAGGTCGGGACTAGCGGGAACGAATGAGCAGTTCTTC.